This is a list of T cell receptor beta chains from one sample in a study of blood T cell repertoires in COVID-19. Using immunoSEQ multiplex PCR, the repertoire was profiled, and TCRdb retains in-frame clones only, with some absent. The sample includes 200,000 or so clones, 65% to 85% of them seen just once. The specimen was peripheral blood. Receptors originate from a woman aged 25 to 45 with acute or convalescent COVID-19. Both conserved end residues are part of each CDR3. D genes are given only for firm matches. Only some rows state a clone size, as once, few, many or a class for expanded clones.

>.|TRBD1|TRBJ2-3|TRBV5-6|15
CASSVGQDESDTQYF
TGTGCCAGCAGCGTGGGACAGGATGAGTCAGATACGCAGTATTTT
>.|.|TRBJ2-1|TRBV11-3|14
CASSPSEVRNEQFF
TGTGCCAGCAGCCCGTCGGAGGTTCGCAATGAGCAGTTCTTC
>.|.|TRBJ1-2|TRBV28|13
CASSLLSDYGYTF
TGTGCCAGCAGTTTATTGTCGGACTATGGCTACACCTTC
>.|TRBD1|TRBJ2-2|TRBV30|15
CAWSPGTVNTGELFF
TGTGCCTGGAGTCCCGGGACAGTGAACACCGGGGAGCTGTTTTTT
>.|.|TRBJ1-1|TRBV6-2/TRBV6-3|14
CASSLPSSDTEAFF
TGTGCCAGCAGTCTCCCGTCCAGCGATACTGAAGCTTTCTTT
>.|TRBD1|TRBJ2-1|TRBV5-1|17
CASSLGTGISGYNEQFF
TGCGCCAGCAGCTTGGGGACAGGGATTAGCGGTTACAATGAGCAGTTCTTC
>.|.|TRBJ2-5|TRBV28|14
CASTTSGHQETQYF
TGTGCCAGCACAACAAGCGGACACCAAGAGACCCAGTACTTC
>.|TRBD1|TRBJ2-5|TRBV7-3|16
CASSPADRGVLETQYF
TGTGCCAGCAGCCCCGCCGACAGGGGAGTTTTGGAGACCCAGTACTTC
>few|.|TRBJ1-5|TRBV4-1|15
CASSQEMGAEEPQHF
TGCGCCAGCAGCCAAGAAATGGGGGCGGAGGAGCCCCAGCATTTT
>.|.|TRBJ1-5|TRBV29-1|14
CSVKNAPGDQPQHF
TGCAGCGTCAAAAATGCCCCAGGCGATCAGCCCCAGCATTTT
>.|.|TRBJ1-2|TRBV7-2|12
CASSLNNYGYTF
TGTGCCAGCAGCTTAAACAATTATGGCTACACCTTC